This T cell receptor beta chain was sequenced in a study of identical twins. Healthy Caucasians made up all donors. CDR3 length equals 15 residues. The germline V gene encodes CDR1 LNHNV and CDR2 YYDKDF (reference sequence). Trimming left V 0 bases short and J 8 bases short, with 16 bases between. Study observations and caveats: Twin-shared out-of-frame alpha sequences showed excess low generation probability. Zero-insertion analyses might be partly confounded by invariant T cells like MAIT and iNKT.

Unique molecular identifiers were present on the cDNA, which also gained a universal primer site by template switching. MiXCR was run by TCRdb on the 5' RACE reads, yielding one entry per CDR3 protein. The table shows approximately 530,000 distinct CDR3 sequences, with about 22% occurring only once. This clonotype was observed a few times. Its specificity is not known. The same data also contributed to another study, on yellow fever vaccine responses in identical twins.

The sample taken for sequencing was CD4+ T cells sorted from blood. The chain uses TRBV15 and TRBJ1-2; D is unresolved. The receptor's source is a woman under 30 in good health. The CDR3 DNA reads TGTGCCACCAGCAGAGATTCCGTCTCAAGTGGGGGCTACACCTTC. It yields the protein CATSRDSVSSGGYTF.